These T cell receptor beta chains were read from a single sample in a study of blood T cell repertoires in COVID-19. The table came from immunoSEQ multiplex PCR; TCRdb's copy has only in-frame clones and leaves some out. The sample consists of 90,000 to 120,000 clones, about three quarters of them appearing once. Material for sequencing was peripheral blood. These receptor sequences come from a man aged 65-85 years with acute or convalescent COVID-19. CDR3s include the opening cysteine and the closing phenylalanine or tryptophan. Fields, in order: J gene, clone size, D gene, V gene, CDR3 DNA, CDR3 protein. A D gene is named only where the DNA matches it firmly. Some rows mark clone size as missing; the rest say once, few, many or name a class of expanded clone.

j_call: TRBJ2-5
clone_size: .
d_call: TRBD1
v_call: TRBV18
cdr3_nt: TGTGCCAGCTCATCCGACAGGGGGATAGGAGAGACCCAGTACTTC
cdr3_aa: CASSSDRGIGETQYF

j_call: TRBJ2-1
clone_size: .
d_call: TRBD2
v_call: TRBV13
cdr3_nt: TGTGCCAGCAGCCCGACTAGCGGGTTCAATGAGCAGTTCTTC
cdr3_aa: CASSPTSGFNEQFF

j_call: TRBJ1-2
clone_size: .
d_call: TRBD1
v_call: TRBV10-1
cdr3_nt: TGCGCCAGCAGTGAGTCGGGACAGGATGGCTACACCTTC
cdr3_aa: CASSESGQDGYTF

j_call: TRBJ1-5
clone_size: .
d_call: TRBD1
v_call: TRBV6-5
cdr3_nt: TGTGCCAGCAGTAGGACAGGGAGTAGCAATCAGCCCCAGCATTTT
cdr3_aa: CASSRTGSSNQPQHF

j_call: TRBJ1-3
clone_size: .
d_call: TRBD1
v_call: TRBV18
cdr3_nt: TGTGCCAGCTCACCACGGGACAGGGACGTAAACACCATATATTTT
cdr3_aa: CASSPRDRDVNTIYF

j_call: TRBJ1-6
clone_size: once
d_call: .
v_call: TRBV12-3/TRBV12-4
cdr3_nt: TGTGCCAGCAGGCGACAAGAATCACCCCTCCACTTT
cdr3_aa: CASRRQESPLHF

j_call: TRBJ1-2
clone_size: .
d_call: .
v_call: TRBV28
cdr3_nt: TGTGCCAGCAGGGGGGCGCGAGGCTACACCTTC
cdr3_aa: CASRGARGYTF

j_call: TRBJ1-5
clone_size: .
d_call: .
v_call: TRBV7-9
cdr3_nt: TGTGCCAGCAGCTCGGACAGTTTGGGGAGCAATCAGCCCCAGCATTTT
cdr3_aa: CASSSDSLGSNQPQHF

j_call: TRBJ2-3
clone_size: .
d_call: .
v_call: TRBV24-1
cdr3_nt: TGTGCCACCAGTGATTCGGGACTCGACACAGATACGCAGTATTTT
cdr3_aa: CATSDSGLDTDTQYF

j_call: TRBJ1-4
clone_size: .
d_call: TRBD1
v_call: TRBV9
cdr3_nt: TGTGCCAGCAGCGTCGACAGGGGGGGAAATGAAAAACTGTTTTTT
cdr3_aa: CASSVDRGGNEKLFF

j_call: TRBJ1-1
clone_size: .
d_call: TRBD1
v_call: TRBV5-4
cdr3_nt: TGTGCCAGCAGCTCCACAGGGGTGCGGAGTGAAGCTTTCTTT
cdr3_aa: CASSSTGVRSEAFF

j_call: TRBJ2-3
clone_size: .
d_call: TRBD2
v_call: TRBV3-1/TRBV3-2
cdr3_nt: TGTGCCAGCAGCCTCAGCGGGGCTACAGATACGCAGTATTTT
cdr3_aa: CASSLSGATDTQYF

j_call: TRBJ2-2
clone_size: .
d_call: TRBD1
v_call: TRBV24-1
cdr3_nt: TGTGCCACCAGTGACCCAAGACAGGGCACCGGGGAGCTGTTTTTT
cdr3_aa: CATSDPRQGTGELFF

j_call: TRBJ2-2
clone_size: .
d_call: .
v_call: TRBV19
cdr3_nt: TGTGCCAGTAGTACCGACCCTCCTAGGACCGGGGAGCTGTTTTTT
cdr3_aa: CASSTDPPRTGELFF

j_call: TRBJ1-1
clone_size: .
d_call: .
v_call: TRBV7-6
cdr3_nt: TGTGCCAGCAGCTTAGGTCAGAACGCTGAAGCTTTCTTT
cdr3_aa: CASSLGQNAEAFF

j_call: TRBJ1-1
clone_size: .
d_call: TRBD1
v_call: TRBV7-3
cdr3_nt: TGTGCCAGCAGCCCAGGGGGCGGTGTCACTGAAGCTTTCTTT
cdr3_aa: CASSPGGGVTEAFF

j_call: TRBJ2-5
clone_size: .
d_call: TRBD2
v_call: TRBV20-1
cdr3_nt: TGCAGTGCTAGTACTAGCGGGGGTCTCGGTGAGACCCAGTACTTC
cdr3_aa: CSASTSGGLGETQYF

j_call: TRBJ1-6
clone_size: .
d_call: TRBD1
v_call: TRBV18
cdr3_nt: TGTGCCAGCTCACCACCGGTGGCAGGGGGTAATTCACCCCTCCACTTT
cdr3_aa: CASSPPVAGGNSPLHF

j_call: TRBJ1-1
clone_size: .
d_call: TRBD1
v_call: TRBV19
cdr3_nt: TGTGCCAGTAGCACACACAGGGGGCATAACACTGAAGCTTTCTTT
cdr3_aa: CASSTHRGHNTEAFF

j_call: TRBJ1-5
clone_size: .
d_call: .
v_call: TRBV21-1
cdr3_nt: TGTGCCAGCAGCAAGGGTTCTTTGATCCAGGGGCGCGATCAGCCCCAGCATTTT
cdr3_aa: CASSKGSLIQGRDQPQHF

j_call: TRBJ2-2
clone_size: .
d_call: .
v_call: TRBV5-4
cdr3_nt: TGTGCCAGCAGCTTGGTAACAGGGTCTAGGACCGGGGAGCTGTTTTTT
cdr3_aa: CASSLVTGSRTGELFF

j_call: TRBJ1-2
clone_size: .
d_call: .
v_call: TRBV12-3/TRBV12-4
cdr3_nt: TGTGCCAGCAGTTTTGTGGCCGATGGCTACACCTTC
cdr3_aa: CASSFVADGYTF

j_call: TRBJ2-7
clone_size: .
d_call: .
v_call: TRBV7-9
cdr3_nt: TGTGCCAGCAGCTTACGACAGGACTACGAGCAGTACTTC
cdr3_aa: CASSLRQDYEQYF

j_call: TRBJ1-2
clone_size: .
d_call: TRBD1
v_call: TRBV5-1
cdr3_nt: TGCGCCAGCAGCTCACAGGGACAGGGAGGCTACACCTTC
cdr3_aa: CASSSQGQGGYTF

j_call: TRBJ1-1
clone_size: .
d_call: .
v_call: TRBV11-2
cdr3_nt: TGTGCCAGCACCGACTGGGTCATGAACACTGAAGCTTTCTTT
cdr3_aa: CASTDWVMNTEAFF

j_call: TRBJ2-4
clone_size: .
d_call: TRBD1
v_call: TRBV6-1
cdr3_nt: TGTGCCAGCAGTGAACAACAGGGGTTAGCCAAAAACATTCAGTACTTC
cdr3_aa: CASSEQQGLAKNIQYF

j_call: TRBJ1-2
clone_size: .
d_call: .
v_call: TRBV28
cdr3_nt: TGTGCCAGCAGTTTGCCTCAGGGAGGATACACTAACTATGGCTACACCTTC
cdr3_aa: CASSLPQGGYTNYGYTF

j_call: TRBJ1-3
clone_size: .
d_call: .
v_call: TRBV6-2/TRBV6-3
cdr3_nt: TGTGCCAGCATCCCTTCGAGCGGTCGCGTCTCTGGAAACACCATATATTTT
cdr3_aa: CASIPSSGRVSGNTIYF

j_call: TRBJ1-4
clone_size: .
d_call: .
v_call: TRBV6-6
cdr3_nt: TGTGCCAGCAGTTCGGGGGACGGTAATGAAAAACTGTTTTTT
cdr3_aa: CASSSGDGNEKLFF

j_call: TRBJ2-1
clone_size: .
d_call: TRBD2
v_call: TRBV7-2
cdr3_nt: TGTGCCAGCAGCCGGGGGGAGGCGTACGGTGAGCAGTTCTTC
cdr3_aa: CASSRGEAYGEQFF

j_call: TRBJ2-4
clone_size: once
d_call: .
v_call: TRBV9
cdr3_nt: TGTGCCAGCAGCCCAGGGGTAGCCAAAAACATTCAGTACTTC
cdr3_aa: CASSPGVAKNIQYF

j_call: TRBJ1-2
clone_size: .
d_call: .
v_call: TRBV24-1
cdr3_nt: TGTGCCACCAGTGATCCCAATCAGTGGGGCGGCTACACCTTC
cdr3_aa: CATSDPNQWGGYTF

j_call: TRBJ1-2
clone_size: .
d_call: TRBD1
v_call: TRBV5-6
cdr3_nt: TGTGCCAGCAGCCCGGACAGGGACTATGGCTACACCTTC
cdr3_aa: CASSPDRDYGYTF

j_call: TRBJ1-5
clone_size: .
d_call: .
v_call: TRBV15
cdr3_nt: TGTGCCACCAGCAGAGATAAGAGGGGTACGATGGCAGGGGCCTATAGCAATCAGCCCCAGCATTTT
cdr3_aa: CATSRDKRGTMAGAYSNQPQHF

j_call: TRBJ2-7
clone_size: .
d_call: .
v_call: TRBV9
cdr3_nt: TGTGCCAGCAGCGTAAATAGCGGACCTTCCTACGAGCAGTACTTC
cdr3_aa: CASSVNSGPSYEQYF

j_call: TRBJ2-7
clone_size: .
d_call: .
v_call: TRBV11-2
cdr3_nt: TGTGCCAGCAGCCCCCTTTACCAGGGGTTCGAGCAGTACTTC
cdr3_aa: CASSPLYQGFEQYF

j_call: TRBJ2-1
clone_size: .
d_call: TRBD2
v_call: TRBV10-3
cdr3_nt: TGTGCCATCAAAGGAGGACTAGCGGGTTTAGAGCAGTTCTTC
cdr3_aa: CAIKGGLAGLEQFF

j_call: TRBJ2-7
clone_size: few
d_call: TRBD2
v_call: TRBV12-5
cdr3_nt: TGTGCTAGTGTTGGGACTAGCGTTCCCCTGGGCGAGCAGTACTTC
cdr3_aa: CASVGTSVPLGEQYF

j_call: TRBJ2-3
clone_size: .
d_call: TRBD2
v_call: TRBV18
cdr3_nt: TGTGCCAGCTCGCGCGGGGGAAACACAGATACGCAGTATTTT
cdr3_aa: CASSRGGNTDTQYF

j_call: TRBJ1-2
clone_size: .
d_call: TRBD1
v_call: TRBV25-1
cdr3_nt: TGTGCCAGCAGTGAATGGACAGGGGGCCTTGGTGGCTACACCTTC
cdr3_aa: CASSEWTGGLGGYTF

j_call: TRBJ1-1
clone_size: .
d_call: .
v_call: TRBV18
cdr3_nt: TGTGCCAGCTCACGAGATGCGGGACGGCCATTGAACACTGAAGCTTTCTTT
cdr3_aa: CASSRDAGRPLNTEAFF

j_call: TRBJ1-4
clone_size: .
d_call: TRBD1
v_call: TRBV15
cdr3_nt: TGTGCCACCAGCCAGGAGGGACGGACAGGCCCTAATGAAAAACTGTTTTTT
cdr3_aa: CATSQEGRTGPNEKLFF

j_call: TRBJ2-3
clone_size: few
d_call: TRBD2
v_call: TRBV5-1
cdr3_nt: TGCGCCAGCAGCTCTCTTACGGGGGGGAGGACAGATACGCAGTATTTT
cdr3_aa: CASSSLTGGRTDTQYF

j_call: TRBJ2-7
clone_size: .
d_call: TRBD1
v_call: TRBV10-3
cdr3_nt: TGTGCCATCAGTCCTGTCCCTCTGGGGACAGGGTCGTACGAGCAGTACTTC
cdr3_aa: CAISPVPLGTGSYEQYF

j_call: TRBJ2-2
clone_size: .
d_call: .
v_call: TRBV6-2/TRBV6-3
cdr3_nt: TGTGCCAGCAGTTATCCGAAGGGGGGGCTGAACACCGGGGAGCTGTTTTTT
cdr3_aa: CASSYPKGGLNTGELFF

j_call: TRBJ1-2
clone_size: .
d_call: TRBD1
v_call: TRBV5-1
cdr3_nt: TGCGCCAGCAGCTTGGTGGGACAGGGTATTTCGGGCTACACCTTC
cdr3_aa: CASSLVGQGISGYTF

j_call: TRBJ2-1
clone_size: .
d_call: TRBD1
v_call: TRBV7-2
cdr3_nt: TGTGCCAGCAGCTACAGGGGGCAAGTCTACAATGAGCAGTTCTTC
cdr3_aa: CASSYRGQVYNEQFF

j_call: TRBJ1-1
clone_size: .
d_call: .
v_call: TRBV12-3/TRBV12-4
cdr3_nt: TGTGCCAGCAGTTTGTCGGCCAGGGTAGCTTTCTTT
cdr3_aa: CASSLSARVAFF

j_call: TRBJ1-2
clone_size: .
d_call: TRBD1
v_call: TRBV4-3
cdr3_nt: TGCGCCAGCAGCCAAGTTAGGGGGCTTAACTATGGCTACACCTTC
cdr3_aa: CASSQVRGLNYGYTF

j_call: TRBJ2-3
clone_size: once
d_call: TRBD2
v_call: TRBV19
cdr3_nt: TGTGCCGTTGGGGGGGAAAACACAGATACGCAGTATTTT
cdr3_aa: CAVGGENTDTQYF

j_call: TRBJ1-3
clone_size: .
d_call: .
v_call: TRBV5-1
cdr3_nt: TGCGCCAGCAGCTTGGAGGGACACCCGGCTGGAAACACCATATATTTT
cdr3_aa: CASSLEGHPAGNTIYF

j_call: TRBJ1-2
clone_size: few
d_call: TRBD1
v_call: TRBV6-1
cdr3_nt: TGTGCCAGCAGTGAATCTTCGATATCCAGGGGGCATGGCTACACCTTC
cdr3_aa: CASSESSISRGHGYTF

j_call: TRBJ2-5
clone_size: .
d_call: .
v_call: TRBV6-2/TRBV6-3
cdr3_nt: TGTGCCAGCAGTTATGGTGGGGCCGCTGAGACCCAGTACTTC
cdr3_aa: CASSYGGAAETQYF

j_call: TRBJ2-1
clone_size: .
d_call: .
v_call: TRBV1
cdr3_nt: TGCACCAGCAGCCAACTCGCCGGTAATGAGCAGTTCTTC
cdr3_aa: CTSSQLAGNEQFF

j_call: TRBJ2-1
clone_size: .
d_call: TRBD2
v_call: TRBV7-3
cdr3_nt: TGTGCCAGCAGCCTTAACGGGGTAGCGGGGGGGCGCAATGAGCAGTTCTTC
cdr3_aa: CASSLNGVAGGRNEQFF

j_call: TRBJ2-7
clone_size: .
d_call: TRBD1
v_call: TRBV3-1/TRBV3-2
cdr3_nt: TGTGCCAGCAGTCTGAAACCGGGACAGGGGGCCTACGAGCAGTACTTC
cdr3_aa: CASSLKPGQGAYEQYF

j_call: TRBJ1-5
clone_size: .
d_call: TRBD1
v_call: TRBV6-2/TRBV6-3
cdr3_nt: TGTGCCAGCAGCAAAGACAGGGTGTGGCCCCAGCATTTT
cdr3_aa: CASSKDRVWPQHF